This TCR beta chain is from a study of T cells in Graves' hyperthyroidism and ophthalmopathy. RNA transcripts were the template for amplifying TCR beta CDR3 regions. HTBI primers were used for first-round RT-PCR of the TCR CDR3. TCRdb re-derived calls from the multiplex PCR reads in MiXCR, one entry per CDR3 protein. The table shows under 350,000 distinct CDR3 sequences, with 10% to 15% occurring only once. The CDR3 is 16 amino acids. The V gene's germline CDR1 is SEHNR and CDR2 FQNEAQ (reference sequence). V was clipped by 6 bases and J by 4 bases; unmatched bases: 12. Only a few counts were recorded for this clonotype. A much larger clone differs by one base, so this may be a read error.

The clonotype was recovered from a woman in her 30s with Graves' hyperthyroidism that later progressed to Graves' ophthalmopathy. The sample was blood. The J gene is TRBJ1-1, the V gene TRBV7-9, with 9 bases fitting TRBD1. In nucleotides, the CDR3 is TGTGCCAGCAGTCCGCCGTTGGGACAGGGACCCACTGAAGCTTTCTTT. Amino acid sequence: CASSPPLGQGPTEAFF.